This T cell receptor beta chain was obtained from a study of OX40 agonist ivuxolimab in advanced cancers. Background on the study: Three patients, one with hepatocellular carcinoma and two with cutaneous melanoma, responded partially. Study results and caveats: In the 0.1-3.0 mg/kg groups, partial responders showed among the lowest expansion.

As to this clone: Its antigen is unidentified.

V was cut by 5 bases and J by 5 bases, with 9 bases left in between. This CDR3 contains 12 residues. Germline values: CDR1 SEHNR, CDR2 FQNEAQ (reference sequence). Here immunoSEQ multiplex PCR was the method, and the copy in TCRdb shows in-frame clones only, minus some. The table includes 90,000 to 120,000 clones, 85% to 95% detected once. Sequences were derived from CD4+ or CD8+ T cells sorted from blood, sampled in a trial of the OX40 agonist ivuxolimab. This chain links TRBV7-9 with TRBJ1-2; D gene uncertain. This receptor was taken from an adult with an advanced solid tumor such as melanoma, head and neck, liver or kidney cancer. The CDR3 DNA reads TGTGCCAGCAGCGGAGAATCATATGGCTACACCTTC. It encodes CASSGESYGYTF.